This T cell receptor (beta chain) was recorded in a study of long-term antiretroviral therapy in people with HIV. Participants with HIV, all of them, were treated in the United States. An immunoSEQ assay, version v3.0, was performed at survey level. Here immunoSEQ multiplex PCR was the method, and the copy in TCRdb shows in-frame clones only, minus some. The sample yields 23,000 or so clones, over 85% seen once. The sample here was unsorted PBMCs, taken 7.6 years after starting antiretroviral therapy. This clonotype was obtained from a woman between 40 and 50 years old with HIV.

The CDR3 spells CASRYTGEPGNTIYF. CDR3 in DNA: TGTGCCAGCAGGTACACAGGGGAGCCTGGAAACACCATATATTTT. The gene calls are TRBV6-1 and TRBJ1-3; 7 bases align to TRBD1. The V segment lost 6 bases and the J segment 2 bases; nucleotides outside the gene matches: 7. This CDR3 contains 15 residues. In germline, CDR1 is MNHNS, CDR2 SASEGT.